This paragraph covers one T cell receptor (beta chain) sequence. Its antigen is unknown. Primers: 60 Vbeta forward and 13 Jbeta reverse. Repertoires were generated with immunoSEQ multiplex PCR, while TCRdb's copy carries only in-frame clones and drops some. The sample lists some 150,000 clones, 75% to 85% seen once, with approximately 1.1% in the top ten. The data were obtained in a study of cytomegalovirus exposure and HLA in healthy donors. Study background: An early release of data contained roughly 90 million unique TCRs, which came from HLA-typed donors. Study observations and caveats: Cytomegalovirus status, reportedly, was diagnosed with high specificity and sensitivity by the classifier. A later analysis found that most CMV-associated TCR beta chains appeared HLA-restricted.

CDR3 length: 15 residues. Per germline, CDR1 LGHNA and CDR2 YNFKEQ. This receptor was obtained from a male donor in good health and CMV-seronegative. Specimen: PBMCs. The rearrangement uses TRBV4-2 and TRBJ2-5; 10 nucleotides match TRBD2. The J call could be wrong; TRBJ2-7 is a better fit for the DNA end. The CDR3: CASSQRAGGPYEQYF. The CDR3 DNA is TGTGCCAGCAGCCAACGAGCGGGGGGGCCATACGAGCAGTACTTC.